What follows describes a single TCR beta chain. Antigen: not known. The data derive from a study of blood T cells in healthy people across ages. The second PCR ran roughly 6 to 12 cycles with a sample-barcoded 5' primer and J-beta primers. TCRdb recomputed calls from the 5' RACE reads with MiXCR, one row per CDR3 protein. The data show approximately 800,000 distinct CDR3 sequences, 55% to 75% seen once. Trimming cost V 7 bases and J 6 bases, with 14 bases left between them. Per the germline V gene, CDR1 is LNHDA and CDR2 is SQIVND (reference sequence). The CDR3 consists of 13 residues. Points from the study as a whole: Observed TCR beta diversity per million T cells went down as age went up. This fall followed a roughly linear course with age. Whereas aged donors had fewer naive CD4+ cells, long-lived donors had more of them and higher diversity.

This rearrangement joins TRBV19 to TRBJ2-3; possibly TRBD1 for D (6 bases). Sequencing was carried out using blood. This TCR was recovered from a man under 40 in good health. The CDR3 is CASNQGLWDTQYF. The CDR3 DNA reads TGTGCCAGTAACCAGGGGCTGTGGGATACGCAGTATTTT. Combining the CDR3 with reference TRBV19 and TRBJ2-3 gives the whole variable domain DGGITQSPKYLFRKEGQNVTLSCEQNLNHDAMYWYRQDPGQGLRLIYYSQIVNDFQKGDIAEGYSVSREKKESFPLTVTSAQKNPTAFYLCASNQGLWDTQYFGPGTRLTVL.